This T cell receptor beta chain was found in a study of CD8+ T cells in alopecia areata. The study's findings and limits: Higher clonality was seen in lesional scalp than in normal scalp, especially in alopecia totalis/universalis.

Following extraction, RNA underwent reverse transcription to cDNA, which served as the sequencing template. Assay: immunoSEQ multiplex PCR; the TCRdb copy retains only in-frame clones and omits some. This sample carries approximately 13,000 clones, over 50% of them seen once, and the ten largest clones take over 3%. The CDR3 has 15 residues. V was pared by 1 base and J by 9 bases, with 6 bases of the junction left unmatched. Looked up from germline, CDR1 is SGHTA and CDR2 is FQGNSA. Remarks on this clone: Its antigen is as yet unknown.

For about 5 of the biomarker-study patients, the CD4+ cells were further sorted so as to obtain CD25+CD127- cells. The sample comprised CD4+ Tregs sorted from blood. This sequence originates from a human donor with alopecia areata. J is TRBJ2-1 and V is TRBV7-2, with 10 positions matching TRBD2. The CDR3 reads CASSLVVAGGFEQFF. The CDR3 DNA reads TGTGCCAGCAGCTTAGTCGTAGCGGGAGGTTTTGAGCAGTTCTTC.